Detailed here is one T cell receptor beta chain. The data were obtained in a study of cytomegalovirus exposure and HLA in healthy donors. In the PCR, 60 Vbeta and 13 Jbeta primers were used. This table comes from immunoSEQ multiplex PCR, and its TCRdb copy is limited to in-frame clones, with some not included. Seen here are roughly 180,000 clones, more than 65% observed once, and the top ten hold approximately 5.4%. This sequence originates from a woman aged 30 to 39 in good health and CMV-seropositive. The sequenced sample consisted of PBMCs.

Written as DNA, the CDR3 is TGTGCCAGCAGCCTTCAGGATTCAGACTATGGCTACACCTTC. Translating it yields CASSLQDSDYGYTF. This chain links TRBV9 with TRBJ1-2; D is unresolved. This CDR3 has 14 amino acids. V was cut by 4 bases and J by 3 bases, with 13 bases left in between. Germline V gives CDR1 SGDLS, CDR2 YYNGEE. The full variable domain, with the rest looked up from reference TRBV9 and TRBJ1-2, is DSGVTQTPKHLITATGQRVTLRCSPRSGDLSVYWYQQSLDQGLQFLIQYYNGEERAKGNILERFSAQQFPDLHSELNLSSLELGDSALYFCASSLQDSDYGYTFGSGTRLTVV.